A single sample gave rise to the 25 T cell receptor beta chains below, sequenced in a study of control samples from healthy donors and cancer patients (TCRdb year 2020). Receptors were amplified or captured by the immunoSEQ multiplex PCR assay. Entries here come from immuneACCESS through TCRdb and include only in-frame sequences with V and J called. Some clones fail to appear in such tables; in the studies checked, an unresolved V gene covers under half of the shortfall, and the cause of the remainder is unknown. The sample table records about 130,000 clones; around 92% of these occur just once. Clones ranked in the top ten supply just over 7.5% of the sample. The sequencing sample was made of PBMCs. The receptors were sampled from a man between 45 and 60 years old with head and neck cancer.

Only a few counts were recorded for this clone. The V and J genes are TRBV28 and TRBJ2-1; maybe TRBD2 (7 bases). Trimming pared 5 bases from V and 3 bases from J, leaving 17 bases between. Germline lookup yields CDR1 MDHEN and CDR2 SYDVKM. CDR3 length: 16 residues. In DNA, the CDR3 is TGTGCCAGCAGTATCCTAGGGGGGGTCAACTACAATGAGCAGTTCTTC. This codes for CASSILGGVNYNEQFF.

This chain connects TRBV11-2 to TRBJ2-7; weak D call: TRBD2 (5 bases). Per germline, CDR1 SGHAT and CDR2 FQNNGV. The germline V and J ends were trimmed by 3 bases and 4 bases, with 10 bases remaining between them. The CDR3 is 13 residues long. This CDR3 reads CASSLVREYEQYF. The CDR3 DNA is TGTGCCAGCAGCTTGGTAAGGGAGTACGAGCAGTACTTC.

The genes are TRBV7-3 and TRBJ2-3; 9 bases match TRBD2. In germline, CDR1 is SGHTA, CDR2 FQGTGA. There are 15 residues in the CDR3. The V and J ends lost 0 bases and 6 bases, in that order; junction bases with no gene match: 4. The CDR3 loop is CASSLTQLAGDTQYF. DNA for the CDR3: TGTGCCAGCAGCTTAACCCAGCTAGCGGGGGATACGCAGTATTTT.

This clone was seen only a few times. The chain couples TRBV19 to TRBJ2-1, with D perhaps matching TRBD2 (6 bases). Germline CDR1 LNHDA, CDR2 SQIVND (reference sequence). The CDR3 is 16 residues long. The germline V and J ends were trimmed by 5 bases and 6 bases, with 20 bases remaining between them. The CDR3 here is CASSWGGAGTPNEQFF. CDR3 in DNA: TGTGCCAGTAGTTGGGGTGGGGCGGGGACGCCCAATGAGCAGTTCTTC.

The V and J genes are TRBV9 and TRBJ2-2; a possible D gene is TRBD2 (5 bases). The germline CDR1 and CDR2 sequences are SGDLS and YYNGEE. The CDR3 extends over 15 amino acids. The V and J ends lost 0 bases and 4 bases respectively, with 10 bases between them. CDR3: CASSVGSGATGELFF. CDR3 in DNA: TGTGCCAGCAGCGTAGGAAGCGGTGCCACCGGGGAGCTGTTTTTT.

V gene TRBV18 combines with J gene TRBJ1-5; perhaps TRBD1 as D (6 bases). Germline V gene lookup returns CDR1 KGHSH and CDR2 LQKENI. This CDR3 region has 14 residues. V lost 5 bases and J lost 2, with 10 bases in between. Here the CDR3 DNA reads TGTGCCAGCTCATACGGGGGGCGCAATCAGCCCCAGCATTTT. Its translation is CASSYGGRNQPQHF.

The J gene is TRBJ1-1, the V gene TRBV6-1; D unclear. This CDR3 comprises 15 residues. Trimming shortened V by 0 bases and J by 10 bases, and 18 bases separated the two germline ends. From germline, CDR1 is MNHNS and CDR2 SASEGT. The CDR3 region has the DNA TGTGCCAGCAGTGAAGCAACCGGACCCACCCCTCGAGCTTTCTTT. This translates into CASSEATGPTPRAFF.

This chain joins TRBV15 and TRBJ2-2, with 11 bases aligning to TRBD2. CDR1 and CDR2 from the germline V gene are LNHNV and YYDKDF (reference sequence). The trim removed 0 bases at V and 0 bases at J, leaving 9 bases unmatched. This CDR3 contains 20 residues. The CDR3 here is CATSRDLRVAGGPNTGELFF. CDR3 nucleotides: TGTGCCACCAGCAGAGATCTCAGGGTAGCGGGGGGGCCGAACACCGGGGAGCTGTTTTTT.

The rearrangement links TRBV6-2 or TRBV6-3 to TRBJ1-1, with D unclear. V lost 2 bases and J 0 bases, leaving 16 bases between the germline ends. The V gene's germline CDR1 is MNHEY and CDR2 SVGEGT. This CDR3 spans 17 amino acids. The CDR3, as DNA: TGTGCCAGCAGTTACCCCTACAGTAAGCCCATGAACACTGAAGCTTTCTTT. It encodes CASSYPYSKPMNTEAFF.

The chain combines TRBV3-1 (or the pseudogene TRBV3-2) with TRBJ1-1; D perhaps matches TRBD1 (5 bases). The CDR3 is 14 residues long. Between the trimmed V and J ends, which lost 6 bases and 4 bases, there was a span of 15 bases. The V gene's germline CDR1 is LGHDT and CDR2 YNNKEL (reference sequence). The CDR3 DNA sequence: TGTGCCAGCAGTCAACATACAGGACCCACTGAAGCTTTCTTT. This gives the protein CASSQHTGPTEAFF.

J is TRBJ1-5 and V is TRBV5-1; perhaps TRBD1 as D (5 bases). CDR1 is SGHRS and CDR2 is YFSETQ in the germline V gene. The germline V and J ends were trimmed by 4 bases and 2 bases, with 13 bases remaining between them. CDR3 length equals 15 residues. CDR3 protein: CASSSSGAGNQPQHF. CDR3 coding DNA: TGCGCCAGCAGCAGCTCCGGGGCAGGCAATCAGCCCCAGCATTTT. Drawing the rest from reference TRBV5-1 and TRBJ1-5, the complete variable domain is KAGVTQTPRYLIKTRGQQVTLSCSPISGHRSVSWYQQTPGQGLQFLFEYFSETQRNKGNFPGRFSGRQFSNSRSEMNVSTLELGDSALYLCASSSSGAGNQPQHFGDGTRLSIL.

The chain links TRBV6-2 or TRBV6-3 to TRBJ1-5; D unclear. Germline V CDR1 and CDR2: MNHEY, SVGEGT. The CDR3 covers 15 residues. V dropped 6 bases and J dropped 0 bases, with 12 bases sitting between them. The DNA for the CDR3 is TGTGCCAGCAGCCTAACAGAGTATAGCAATCAGCCCCAGCATTTT. Amino acids: CASSLTEYSNQPQHF.

This clone was detected only once. The J gene is TRBJ2-5, the V gene TRBV18; D gene unclear. The germline V gene has CDR1 KGHSH and CDR2 LQKENI. The CDR3 is 20 amino acids. V was pared by 5 bases and J by 4 bases, with 32 bases between. The CDR3 DNA is TGTGCCAGCTCATACCTTTACTTGACTCGGAGCCATAGGTCCACAGAGACCCAGTACTTC. Translating it yields CASSYLYLTRSHRSTETQYF. The full variable domain, in which reference TRBV18 and TRBJ2-5 provide the parts outside the CDR3, is NAGVMQNPRHLVRRRGQEARLRCSPMKGHSHVYWYRQLPEEGLKFMVYLQKENIIDESGMPKERFSAEFPKEGPSILRIQQVVRGDSAAYFCASSYLYLTRSHRSTETQYFGPGTRLLVL.

The rearrangement uses TRBV6-5 and TRBJ1-5; TRBD1 agrees at 7 bases. With 4 bases clipped from V and 1 base from J, the junction kept 1 base outside the gene matches. CDR1 and CDR2 from the germline V gene are MNHEY and SVGAGI. The CDR3 covers 14 residues. CDR3 sequence (DNA): TGTGCCAGCAGTTTACAGGGGAGCAATCAGCCCCAGCATTTT. Translation: CASSLQGSNQPQHF.

J is TRBJ2-7 and V is TRBV9; 9 nucleotides line up with TRBD1. V was clipped by 4 bases and J by 2 bases; unmatched bases: 7. CDR1 is SGDLS and CDR2 is YYNGEE in the germline V gene. This CDR3 region has 15 residues. The CDR3 loop is CASSPGQGLTYEQYF. CDR3 in DNA: TGTGCCAGCAGCCCTGGACAGGGGCTTACCTACGAGCAGTACTTC.

This chain connects TRBV19 to TRBJ2-1; TRBD1 agrees at 9 bases. Germline CDR1 LNHDA, CDR2 SQIVND (reference sequence). This CDR3 is 15 amino acids long. Trimming at V came to 2 bases and at J to 6 bases, leaving 5 bases not matched to a gene. The CDR3 here is CASSIQGQGINEQFF. In DNA, the CDR3 is TGTGCCAGTAGTATACAGGGACAGGGCATCAATGAGCAGTTCTTC.

This clone was observed a few times. This chain connects TRBV6-5 to TRBJ2-7; D uncertain. In germline, CDR1 is MNHEY, CDR2 SVGAGI. This CDR3 contains 12 residues. The V end lost 4 bases, the J end lost 2 bases, and 6 bases lay between the germline ends. In DNA form, the CDR3 reads TGTGCCAGCAGTTCGAACACCTACGAGCAGTACTTC. Translation gives CASSSNTYEQYF.

The rearrangement joins TRBV27 to TRBJ2-4, with D possibly matching TRBD1 (6 bases). Germline values: CDR1 MNHEY, CDR2 SMNVEV (reference sequence). The CDR3 has 14 amino acids. Trimming left V 5 bases short and J 7 bases short, with 15 bases between. The CDR3 protein is CASSPTGMRNIQYF. CDR3 bases: TGTGCCAGCAGTCCTACAGGGATGAGGAACATTCAGTACTTC.

The chain recombines TRBV5-1 with TRBJ2-1, with 7 bases lining up with TRBD1. This CDR3 has 15 residues. J lost 6 bases, V lost 4 bases, and 10 bases had no gene match. Germline values: CDR1 SGHRS, CDR2 YFSETQ. This chain's CDR3 is CASSTGTDPINEQFF. The CDR3, as DNA: TGCGCCAGCAGCACCGGGACAGACCCTATCAATGAGCAGTTCTTC. Based on the CDR3 plus reference TRBV5-1 and TRBJ2-1, the full variable domain is KAGVTQTPRYLIKTRGQQVTLSCSPISGHRSVSWYQQTPGQGLQFLFEYFSETQRNKGNFPGRFSGRQFSNSRSEMNVSTLELGDSALYLCASSTGTDPINEQFFGPGTRLTVL.

The J gene is TRBJ2-3, the V gene TRBV27, with D perhaps TRBD2 (5 bases). Per the germline V gene, CDR1 is MNHEY and CDR2 is SMNVEV (reference sequence). With 8 bases removed from V and 0 bases from J, the gap between germline ends came to 15 bases. This CDR3 comprises 15 residues. The CDR3 DNA is TGTGCCAGCGGGCTTCGGGATACTAGCACAGATACGCAGTATTTT. Protein product: CASGLRDTSTDTQYF.

The chain is built from TRBV28 and TRBJ2-1; perhaps TRBD1 as D (6 bases). V was pared by 2 bases and J by 0 bases, with 11 bases between. CDR1 and CDR2 from the germline V gene are MDHEN and SYDVKM. The CDR3 runs 16 residues. The CDR3: CASSLGGASSYNEQFF. The CDR3 DNA reads as TGTGCCAGCAGTTTAGGGGGCGCCAGCTCCTACAATGAGCAGTTCTTC.

This chain links TRBV5-8 with TRBJ1-2; possibly TRBD1 for D (6 bases). CDR1 is SGHTS, CDR2 YDEGEE, per germline. The CDR3 runs 14 residues. V was trimmed by 6 bases and J by 1 base, leaving 13 bases between them. In nucleotides, the CDR3 is TGTGCCAGCACCCCGGACAGTGGTAACTATGGCTACACCTTC. It is translated as CASTPDSGNYGYTF.

This clone was recorded only once. This sequence joins TRBV4-2 and TRBJ2-3; D gene unclear. CDR1 and CDR2 from the germline V gene are LGHNA and YNFKEQ. The CDR3 totals 16 residues. V was trimmed by 1 base and J by 3 bases, leaving 14 bases between them. CDR3 bases: TGTGCCAGCAGCCAAGTGAGTAATACCTTGACAGATACGCAGTATTTT. This translates into CASSQVSNTLTDTQYF.

The chain joins TRBV6-5 to TRBJ2-7; 7 nucleotides align to TRBD2. The CDR3 extends over 15 amino acids. The trim removed 11 bases at V and 0 bases at J, leaving 13 bases unmatched. CDR1 is MNHEY and CDR2 is SVGAGI in the germline V gene. The CDR3 sequence: CAAGRAREGSYEQYF. The CDR3 coding sequence is TGTGCCGCAGGTCGGGCGAGGGAGGGCTCCTACGAGCAGTACTTC.

The rearrangement links TRBV6-5 to TRBJ2-2; the D is unclear. Trimming cost V 2 bases and J 7 bases, with 5 bases left between them. The length of the CDR3 is 12 residues. Per germline, CDR1 MNHEY and CDR2 SVGAGI. The CDR3 nucleotides are TGTGCCAGCAGTTACGGAGACGGGGAGCTGTTTTTT. Translated: CASSYGDGELFF.